This TCR beta chain came from a study of blood T cell repertoires in COVID-19. Study summary: Some COVID-19 samples were acute and others convalescent; all came from the United States, Italy and Spain. T cells, B-cell-depleted T cells, or PBMCs provided the cDNA or gDNA that served as material.

Authors' analysis steps: Reference gene primer amplification gave nucleated cell count estimates. Repertoires were generated with immunoSEQ multiplex PCR, while TCRdb's copy carries only in-frame clones and drops some. The V and J calls and clone size were taken over from that table, and D and trimming were inferred from the DNA. This sample has over 130,000 clones, with approximately 83% found just once. This clone was seen more than once but under ten times. The V and J ends lost 0 bases and 6 bases, in that order; junction bases with no gene match: 9. CDR1 and CDR2 from the germline V gene are SGHRS and YFSETQ. The CDR3 loop spans 16 amino acids.

The receptor comes from a human donor in a cohort sampled during active COVID-19. The V and J genes are TRBV5-1 and TRBJ1-2, with 9 bases aligning to TRBD1. Sequenced material: peripheral blood. CDR3 in amino acids: CASSLAPDRGLDGYTF. The CDR3 region has the DNA TGCGCCAGCAGCTTGGCCCCGGACAGGGGATTGGATGGCTACACCTTC.